The rows below give T cell receptor beta chains drawn from one sample of a study of T cell repertoires in aging, cancer and after chemotherapy. TCRdb ran MiXCR on the multiplex PCR reads and lists one entry per CDR3 protein. This table holds 15,000 or so distinct CDR3 sequences, over 20% found once. Sequenced material: blood. The origin of the receptors is a human donor in good health. Both conserved end residues are part of each CDR3. Fields, in order: clone size, J gene, D gene, V gene, CDR3 DNA, CDR3 protein. D genes are given only for firm matches. Part of the rows lack a size; the others show once, few, many or a class for expanded clones.

clone size: few; J gene: TRBJ1-2; D gene: TRBD1; V gene: TRBV5-1; CDR3 DNA: TGCGCCAGCAGCTTGGATGGGACAGGGGGCGAAATTAATGGCTACACCTTC; CDR3 protein: CASSLDGTGGEINGYTF
clone size: medium-sized; J gene: TRBJ2-5; D gene: NA; V gene: TRBV6-5; CDR3 DNA: TGTGCCAGCACCGGCCAGCCTGGGACCCAGTACTTC; CDR3 protein: CASTGQPGTQYF
clone size: medium-sized; J gene: TRBJ1-1; D gene: NA; V gene: TRBV30; CDR3 DNA: TGTGCCTGGAGTGTACGAAACACTGAAGCTTTCTTT; CDR3 protein: CAWSVRNTEAFF
clone size: NA; J gene: TRBJ2-1; D gene: TRBD2; V gene: TRBV5-4; CDR3 DNA: TGTGCCAGCAGCTCGGGACTAGCGGGGAACAATGAGCAGTTCTTC; CDR3 protein: CASSSGLAGNNEQFF
clone size: medium-sized; J gene: TRBJ2-5; D gene: TRBD2; V gene: TRBV29-1; CDR3 DNA: TGCAGCGTTTGGACTAGCGGGGGCCAAGAGACCCAGTACTTC; CDR3 protein: CSVWTSGGQETQYF
clone size: medium-sized; J gene: TRBJ1-4; D gene: NA; V gene: TRBV7-9; CDR3 DNA: TGTGCCAGCAGCTTAAGGGGGACCGCGGGTATGAGGGAAAAACTGTTTTTT; CDR3 protein: CASSLRGTAGMREKLFF
clone size: medium-sized; J gene: TRBJ1-1; D gene: NA; V gene: TRBV15; CDR3 DNA: TGTGCCACCAGCAGATATAACACTGAAGCTTTCTTT; CDR3 protein: CATSRYNTEAFF
clone size: NA; J gene: TRBJ1-2; D gene: NA; V gene: TRBV4-3; CDR3 DNA: TGCGCCAGCAGCCAAGACGGTTGGGGCTACACCTTC; CDR3 protein: CASSQDGWGYTF
clone size: NA; J gene: TRBJ1-5; D gene: NA; V gene: TRBV9; CDR3 DNA: TGTGCCAGCAGCGTAGCTTTGAGCCAGCCCCAGCATTTT; CDR3 protein: CASSVALSQPQHF
clone size: medium-sized; J gene: TRBJ1-6; D gene: NA; V gene: TRBV11-2; CDR3 DNA: TGTGCCAGCAGCCCCGGAGGGGTTGGGATATACCACTTT; CDR3 protein: CASSPGGVGIYHF
clone size: medium-sized; J gene: TRBJ1-1; D gene: TRBD1; V gene: TRBV19; CDR3 DNA: TGTGCCAGTAGTACCTACAGGGGCGGCACTGAAGCTTTCTTT; CDR3 protein: CASSTYRGGTEAFF
clone size: NA; J gene: TRBJ2-5; D gene: NA; V gene: TRBV7-3; CDR3 DNA: TGTGCCAGCAGCTTACAGGGGCAAGAGACCCAGTACTTC; CDR3 protein: CASSLQGQETQYF
clone size: many; J gene: TRBJ1-1; D gene: NA; V gene: TRBV13; CDR3 DNA: TGTGCCAGCAGCCCCTCTTATCAGGCCGGGATGAACACTGAAGCTTTCTTT; CDR3 protein: CASSPSYQAGMNTEAFF
clone size: NA; J gene: TRBJ2-5; D gene: TRBD2; V gene: TRBV12-5; CDR3 DNA: TGTGCTAGTGGTACTCTAGCGGGGGGAGAGACCCAGTACTTC; CDR3 protein: CASGTLAGGETQYF
clone size: few; J gene: TRBJ2-4; D gene: NA; V gene: TRBV5-1; CDR3 DNA: TGCGCCAGCAGCTTGGCCCCTGTGGGCCGGGGGCAGGGCATTCAGTACTTC; CDR3 protein: CASSLAPVGRGQGIQYF
clone size: many; J gene: TRBJ2-7; D gene: TRBD2; V gene: TRBV5-1; CDR3 DNA: TGCGCCAGCAGCCCCGGACTAGCCTTCGAGCAGTACTTC; CDR3 protein: CASSPGLAFEQYF
clone size: many; J gene: TRBJ2-3; D gene: TRBD2; V gene: TRBV7-2; CDR3 DNA: TGTGCCAGCAGCATAGCAGGAGCGGGGTACACAGATACGCAGTATTTT; CDR3 protein: CASSIAGAGYTDTQYF
clone size: many; J gene: TRBJ1-1; D gene: NA; V gene: TRBV11-1; CDR3 DNA: TGTGCCAGCAGCCCACGAGTCCTGGATTGGAACACTGAAGCTTTCTTT; CDR3 protein: CASSPRVLDWNTEAFF
clone size: NA; J gene: TRBJ1-2; D gene: TRBD1; V gene: TRBV5-1; CDR3 DNA: TGCGCCAGCAGCCGCCCGGGACAGGATGATTTTGGCTACACCTTC; CDR3 protein: CASSRPGQDDFGYTF
clone size: medium-sized; J gene: TRBJ1-1; D gene: NA; V gene: TRBV29-1; CDR3 DNA: TGCAGCGGGGGACCGTTGAACACTGAAGCTTTCTTT; CDR3 protein: CSGGPLNTEAFF
clone size: few; J gene: TRBJ2-1; D gene: NA; V gene: TRBV24-1; CDR3 DNA: TGTGCCACCAGTGACAACATGGACAATGAGCAGTTCTTC; CDR3 protein: CATSDNMDNEQFF
clone size: few; J gene: TRBJ2-1; D gene: NA; V gene: TRBV18; CDR3 DNA: TGTGCCAGCTCACACAGGGCCAATAAGGGCAATGAGCAGTTCTTC; CDR3 protein: CASSHRANKGNEQFF
clone size: NA; J gene: TRBJ2-1; D gene: NA; V gene: TRBV7-2; CDR3 DNA: TGCGCCAGCCGCGGGACTCTGCAGTTCTTC; CDR3 protein: CASRGTLQFF
clone size: NA; J gene: TRBJ2-1; D gene: NA; V gene: TRBV6-5; CDR3 DNA: TGTGCCAGAAACTCGACAGCTGATGCCGGGAGCTCCTACAATGAGCAGTTCTTC; CDR3 protein: CARNSTADAGSSYNEQFF
clone size: few; J gene: TRBJ1-3; D gene: NA; V gene: TRBV4-3; CDR3 DNA: TGCGCCAGCAGCCAAGAGACCCCAGGATCTGGAAACACCATATATTTT; CDR3 protein: CASSQETPGSGNTIYF
clone size: medium-sized; J gene: TRBJ1-4; D gene: NA; V gene: TRBV19; CDR3 DNA: TGTGCCAGTAGTAGGCAGTCTCAAGAAAAACTGTTTTTT; CDR3 protein: CASSRQSQEKLFF
clone size: medium-sized; J gene: TRBJ2-6; D gene: NA; V gene: TRBV5-5; CDR3 DNA: TGTGCCAGCAGCACGAACGGTGAGGCCAACGTCCTGACTTTC; CDR3 protein: CASSTNGEANVLTF
clone size: NA; J gene: TRBJ1-5; D gene: NA; V gene: TRBV20-1; CDR3 DNA: TGCAGTGCCCAATGGACAGCTCATAATCAGCCCCAGCATTTT; CDR3 protein: CSAQWTAHNQPQHF
clone size: NA; J gene: TRBJ2-7; D gene: NA; V gene: TRBV5-1; CDR3 DNA: TGCGCCAGCAGCTCATGGCAGCCCTACGAGCAGTACTTC; CDR3 protein: CASSSWQPYEQYF
clone size: many; J gene: TRBJ1-5; D gene: NA; V gene: TRBV19; CDR3 DNA: TGTGCCAGTAGTATAGGTACAGTACAGGGAAATCAGCCCCAGCATTTT; CDR3 protein: CASSIGTVQGNQPQHF
clone size: NA; J gene: TRBJ2-5; D gene: NA; V gene: TRBV10-3; CDR3 DNA: TGTGCCATCAGTGGGTTAGGGGGGCAAGAGACCCAGTACTTC; CDR3 protein: CAISGLGGQETQYF
clone size: many; J gene: TRBJ1-1; D gene: NA; V gene: TRBV5-5; CDR3 DNA: TGTGCCAGCAGCCCTGGGGGTGGGACTGAAGCTTTCTTT; CDR3 protein: CASSPGGGTEAFF
clone size: NA; J gene: TRBJ2-3; D gene: TRBD2; V gene: TRBV25-1; CDR3 DNA: TGTGCCAGCAGTGAAGCGGTTAGCGGGGGTAGCACAGATACGCAGTATTTT; CDR3 protein: CASSEAVSGGSTDTQYF
clone size: NA; J gene: TRBJ2-2; D gene: NA; V gene: TRBV7-2; CDR3 DNA: TGTGCCAGCAGCTTAGCGGGGGGGCGCACCGGGGAGCTGTTTTTT; CDR3 protein: CASSLAGGRTGELFF
clone size: NA; J gene: TRBJ2-3; D gene: NA; V gene: TRBV19; CDR3 DNA: TGTGCCACCTGGACTGGATGGGGTTATACGCAGTATTTT; CDR3 protein: CATWTGWGYTQYF
clone size: NA; J gene: TRBJ2-1; D gene: NA; V gene: TRBV4-3; CDR3 DNA: TGCGCCAGCAGCCAAAACGACAGGCACAATGAGCAGTTCTTC; CDR3 protein: CASSQNDRHNEQFF
clone size: few; J gene: TRBJ2-1; D gene: TRBD2; V gene: TRBV7-2; CDR3 DNA: TGTGCCAGCAGCTTCCTTAGCGGGGGGGGGAACAATGAGCAGTTCTTC; CDR3 protein: CASSFLSGGGNNEQFF
clone size: medium-sized; J gene: TRBJ2-2; D gene: NA; V gene: TRBV19; CDR3 DNA: TGTGCCAGTAGTATTTTGGGTTTATACAGGGCGGACACCGGGGAGCTGTTTTTT; CDR3 protein: CASSILGLYRADTGELFF
clone size: medium-sized; J gene: TRBJ2-7; D gene: NA; V gene: TRBV6-1; CDR3 DNA: TGTGCCAGCAGTGAAACTAGCTCGCTCTACGAGCAGTACTTC; CDR3 protein: CASSETSSLYEQYF
clone size: medium-sized; J gene: TRBJ1-1; D gene: NA; V gene: TRBV29-1; CDR3 DNA: TGCAGCGTTGGGGGCGACGGGGGGACTGAAGCTTTCTTT; CDR3 protein: CSVGGDGGTEAFF
clone size: NA; J gene: TRBJ1-2; D gene: TRBD1; V gene: TRBV12-3/TRBV12-4; CDR3 DNA: TGTGCCAGCAGGTCCACAGGGGGGTATGGCTACACCTTC; CDR3 protein: CASRSTGGYGYTF
clone size: medium-sized; J gene: TRBJ2-6; D gene: NA; V gene: TRBV30; CDR3 DNA: TGTGCCTGGGGAGACGCTTCTGGGGCCAACGTCCTGACTTTC; CDR3 protein: CAWGDASGANVLTF
clone size: NA; J gene: TRBJ1-2; D gene: NA; V gene: TRBV4-3; CDR3 DNA: TGCGCCAGCAGCCCACGTGCACCGCCTGACCCCCGGGAGAGCACCTTC; CDR3 protein: CASSPRAPPDPRESTF
clone size: NA; J gene: TRBJ2-7; D gene: NA; V gene: TRBV7-9; CDR3 DNA: TGTGCCAGCAGCTTAGCACAGGGAAACCTCTACGAGCAGTACTTC; CDR3 protein: CASSLAQGNLYEQYF
clone size: medium-sized; J gene: TRBJ1-4; D gene: NA; V gene: TRBV5-4; CDR3 DNA: TGTGCCAGCAGCCCCACGGTGGGCTATGAAAAACTGTTTTTT; CDR3 protein: CASSPTVGYEKLFF
clone size: large; J gene: TRBJ2-1; D gene: NA; V gene: TRBV7-2; CDR3 DNA: TGTGCCAGCAGCTTAGATCCGGGATCCTACAATGAGCAGTTCTTC; CDR3 protein: CASSLDPGSYNEQFF
clone size: medium-sized; J gene: TRBJ1-2; D gene: TRBD1; V gene: TRBV6-5; CDR3 DNA: TGTGCCAGCAGCCGCTGGGACAGTAGTGTCTATGGCTACACCTTC; CDR3 protein: CASSRWDSSVYGYTF
clone size: medium-sized; J gene: TRBJ1-5; D gene: NA; V gene: TRBV11-2; CDR3 DNA: TGTGCCAGCAGCTTAGATCCCGCGGAGTACAGCAATCAGCCCCAGCATTTT; CDR3 protein: CASSLDPAEYSNQPQHF
clone size: NA; J gene: TRBJ1-5; D gene: NA; V gene: TRBV6-5; CDR3 DNA: TGTGCCAGCAGTATGAGAGGGGGTGGGGGCAATCAGCCCCAGCATTTT; CDR3 protein: CASSMRGGGGNQPQHF
clone size: NA; J gene: TRBJ1-3; D gene: TRBD1; V gene: TRBV10-3; CDR3 DNA: TGTGCCATCAGGACAGGGGTCTCTGGAAACACCATATATTTT; CDR3 protein: CAIRTGVSGNTIYF
clone size: medium-sized; J gene: TRBJ1-4; D gene: TRBD1; V gene: TRBV5-4; CDR3 DNA: TGTGCCAGCAGCTTAGGACAGGGTGGGGAAAAACTGTTTTTT; CDR3 protein: CASSLGQGGEKLFF
clone size: medium-sized; J gene: TRBJ1-2; D gene: NA; V gene: TRBV6-5; CDR3 DNA: TGTGCCAGCAGTTACAGGGAGCCAATCTATGGCTACACCTTC; CDR3 protein: CASSYREPIYGYTF
clone size: medium-sized; J gene: TRBJ1-2; D gene: NA; V gene: TRBV7-2; CDR3 DNA: TGTGCTCCGAATGGCTACACCTTC; CDR3 protein: CAPNGYTF
clone size: medium-sized; J gene: TRBJ1-2; D gene: NA; V gene: TRBV20-1; CDR3 DNA: TGCAGTGCTAGTATGTCCGGTAACTATGGCTACACCTTC; CDR3 protein: CSASMSGNYGYTF
clone size: medium-sized; J gene: TRBJ2-7; D gene: NA; V gene: TRBV19; CDR3 DNA: TGTGCCAGTAGCCTGGACACCTACGAGCAGTACTTC; CDR3 protein: CASSLDTYEQYF
clone size: NA; J gene: TRBJ2-7; D gene: TRBD2; V gene: TRBV7-2; CDR3 DNA: TGTGCCAGCAGCAAAACCGGGACTAGCGGGGGATATTACGAGCAGTACTTC; CDR3 protein: CASSKTGTSGGYYEQYF
clone size: medium-sized; J gene: TRBJ1-1; D gene: NA; V gene: TRBV19; CDR3 DNA: TGTGCCAGTATACCTTGGATGACGCCTTCTCAAGCTTTCTTT; CDR3 protein: CASIPWMTPSQAFF